The 25 T cell receptor beta chains below all came from one sample that was sequenced in a study of blood T cell repertoires in COVID-19. Produced via immunoSEQ multiplex PCR; TCRdb's table is partial and in-frame only. In the table there are around 250,000 clones, approximately 84% of which are singletons. Sequencing used peripheral blood. These receptors were taken from a human donor in a cohort sampled during active COVID-19.

J is TRBJ2-5 and V is TRBV15; 11 nucleotides line up with TRBD2. Germline V gene sequence: CDR1 LNHNV, CDR2 YYDKDF (reference sequence). The junction had 8 bases not matched to a gene; V was cut back by 9 bases and J by 2 bases. This CDR3 has 15 amino acids. The CDR3 spells CATDSGTSGQETQYF. As DNA, the CDR3 is TGTGCCACAGATTCCGGGACTAGCGGACAAGAGACCCAGTACTTC.

This rearrangement joins TRBV19 to TRBJ2-1; a possible D gene is TRBD1 (7 bases). The germline V gene encodes CDR1 LNHDA and CDR2 SQIVND (reference sequence). The CDR3 loop spans 16 amino acids. V was shortened by 4 bases and J by 3 bases, with 16 bases between the two germline ends. The CDR3 DNA reads TGTGCCAGTAGTACCCCCAGGGGGGCGTACTACAATGAGCAGTTCTTC. Amino acids: CASSTPRGAYYNEQFF.

The chain employs TRBV11-2 and TRBJ2-7; TRBD2 aligns across 8 bases. This CDR3 spans 14 amino acids. CDR1 is SGHAT, CDR2 FQNNGV, per germline. Trimming cost V 5 bases and J 3 bases; bases outside gene matches: 6. The CDR3 nucleotides read TGTGCCAGCAGCCCCCAGCGGGGGAGCTACGAGCAGTACTTC. Residues: CASSPQRGSYEQYF.

The V gene is TRBV27, the J gene TRBJ1-4, with D maybe TRBD1 (5 bases). Trimming took 5 bases from V and 3 from J, leaving 19 bases between them. This CDR3 is built from 17 residues. Germline CDR1 is MNHEY and CDR2 is SMNVEV (reference sequence). As DNA, the CDR3 is TGTGCCAGCAGTCTGGGGCAAACAGGTTTGGCTAATGAAAAACTGTTTTTT. It translates to CASSLGQTGLANEKLFF. Filled out from reference TRBV27 and TRBJ1-4, the complete variable domain reads EAQVTQNPRYLITVTGKKLTVTCSQNMNHEYMSWYRQDPGLGLRQIYYSMNVEVTDKGDVPEGYKVSRKEKRNFPLILESPSPNQTSLYFCASSLGQTGLANEKLFFGSGTQLSVL.

V and J are TRBV18 and TRBJ1-5; D is ambiguous. Germline CDR1 is KGHSH and CDR2 is LQKENI. There are 15 residues in the CDR3. V lost 4 bases and J lost 7, with 17 bases in between. CDR3 DNA: TGTGCCAGCTCACTTGACTCCCTAAAGATCCAGCCCCAGCATTTT. Amino acids: CASSLDSLKIQPQHF.

V is TRBV7-2 and J is TRBJ2-2, with 8 bases lining up with TRBD1. CDR1 SGHTA and CDR2 FQGNSA come from the germline V gene. V lost 2 bases to trimming and J lost 5 bases; unmatched junction nucleotides: 4. The CDR3 is made up of 15 amino acids. In DNA, the CDR3 is TGTGCCAGCAGCTTATGGACAGGGAGTACCGGGGAGCTGTTTTTT. This gives the protein CASSLWTGSTGELFF.

The chain combines TRBV11-2 with TRBJ2-1; D perhaps matches TRBD1 (6 bases). Germline V lookup: CDR1 SGHAT, CDR2 FQNNGV. This CDR3 spans 14 amino acids. The V and J ends lost 5 bases and 7 bases respectively, with 15 bases between them. Written as DNA, the CDR3 is TGTGCCAGCAGCCCGCGGACAGACCGGAATGAGCAGTTCTTC. Residues: CASSPRTDRNEQFF.

This sequence joins TRBV27 and TRBJ1-5; 8 bases agree with TRBD1. Germline assignment: CDR1 MNHEY and CDR2 SMNVEV (reference sequence). The CDR3 length is 14 residues. Trimming took 3 bases from V and 6 from J; bases not matched to a gene: 4. CDR3 protein: CASSFSGGTQPQHF. The CDR3 bases are TGTGCCAGCAGTTTTTCAGGGGGCACTCAGCCCCAGCATTTT.

This chain uses TRBV4-3 with TRBJ2-7; perhaps TRBD1 as D (6 bases). The CDR3 consists of 15 residues. The germline CDR1 and CDR2 sequences are LGHNA and YSLEER. V was trimmed by 0 bases and J by 3 bases, leaving 12 bases between them. This CDR3 is CASSQEPTGYYEQYF. In DNA form, the CDR3 reads TGCGCCAGCAGCCAAGAGCCTACAGGGTACTACGAGCAGTACTTC.

The J gene is TRBJ1-4, the V gene TRBV11-2; D gene unclear. The germline V gene has CDR1 SGHAT and CDR2 FQNNGV. The CDR3 has 14 amino acids. V was clipped by 1 base and J by 7 bases, with 10 bases between them. The CDR3 DNA follows: TGTGCCAGCAGCTTAGGCGGGTTGCGTGAAAAACTGTTTTTT. Its translation: CASSLGGLREKLFF.

The V gene is TRBV27, the J gene TRBJ1-4; 10 bases line up with TRBD1. V trimming: 5 bases; J trimming: 8 bases; junction bases outside the gene matches: 5. The CDR3 runs 14 residues. Germline values: CDR1 MNHEY, CDR2 SMNVEV (reference sequence). The chain's CDR3 is CASSDRGLREKLFF. CDR3 bases: TGTGCCAGCAGTGACAGGGGGCTGAGGGAAAAACTGTTTTTT.

In DNA form, the CDR3 reads TGCAGTGCTAGTGCAGGGACAGGGAGCTCTGGGGCCAACGTCCTGACTTTC. Protein sequence: CSASAGTGSSGANVLTF. The rearrangement joins TRBV20-1 to TRBJ2-6; TRBD1 aligns across 9 bases. From germline, CDR1 is DFQATT and CDR2 SNEGSKA (reference sequence). The V gene end was trimmed by 3 bases and the J gene end by 0 bases; junction bases not matched to a gene: 6. The CDR3 has 17 residues.

This chain connects TRBV6-1 to TRBJ1-1; D uncertain. The germline V and J ends were trimmed by 0 bases and 0 bases, with 14 bases remaining between them. Germline V gene lookup returns CDR1 MNHNS and CDR2 SASEGT. The CDR3 spans 17 residues. This CDR3 is CASSEALWASMNTEAFF. The CDR3, as DNA: TGTGCCAGCAGTGAAGCGCTTTGGGCATCGATGAACACTGAAGCTTTCTTT.

J is TRBJ1-5 and V is TRBV18, with 7 bases identical to TRBD1. Germline CDR1 and CDR2: KGHSH and LQKENI. The CDR3 loop spans 14 amino acids. Trimming removed 2 bases from V and 5 bases from J; junction bases left unmatched: 3. This CDR3 is CASSPRQGHQPQHF. The CDR3 DNA follows: TGTGCCAGCTCACCAAGACAGGGCCATCAGCCCCAGCATTTT.

CDR3 residues: CASSMGLDTGELFF. The CDR3 nucleotides read TGTGCCAGCAGCATGGGGCTGGACACCGGGGAGCTGTTTTTT. V is TRBV5-4 and J is TRBJ2-2; TRBD1 is a possible D gene (5 bases). The length of the CDR3 is 14 residues. Looked up from germline, CDR1 is SGHNT and CDR2 is YYREEE (reference sequence). V lost 4 bases, J lost 3 bases, and 10 bases lay in between. The variable domain in full, completed from reference TRBV5-4 and TRBJ2-2, reads ETGVTQSPTHLIKTRGQQVTLRCSSQSGHNTVSWYQQALGQGPQFIFQYYREEENGRGNFPPRFSGLQFPNYSSELNVNALELDDSALYLCASSMGLDTGELFFGEGSRLTVL.

V and J are TRBV3-1 (or the pseudogene TRBV3-2) and TRBJ1-6; D call uncertain. The ends were cut back, 0 bases at V and 11 bases at J, with 5 bases in the middle. Germline V gives CDR1 LGHDT, CDR2 YNNKEL (reference sequence). The CDR3 consists of 12 residues. CDR3 region: CASSQDRAPLHF. For the CDR3, the DNA is TGTGCCAGCAGCCAAGATCGGGCACCCCTCCACTTT.

The chain carries TRBV4-2 and TRBJ2-7; 9 nucleotides line up with TRBD1. V gave up 2 bases and J gave up 7 bases; unmatched junction bases: 6. The CDR3 is 14 amino acids. Germline CDR1 LGHNA, CDR2 YNFKEQ. This chain's CDR3 is CASSQPGQGPEQYF. The CDR3 DNA follows: TGTGCCAGCAGCCAACCGGGACAGGGTCCAGAGCAGTACTTC.

The chain combines TRBV19 with TRBJ1-2; D is uncertain. Germline loops: CDR1 LNHDA, CDR2 SQIVND (reference sequence). This CDR3 contains 13 residues. Trimming took 2 bases from V and 2 from J, leaving 6 bases between them. CDR3 region: CASSIPGNYGYTF. In nucleotides, the CDR3 is TGTGCCAGTAGTATACCGGGGAACTATGGCTACACCTTC.

The chain couples TRBV7-2 to TRBJ2-7; the match to TRBD2 covers 9 bases. Germline V gene data show CDR1 as SGHTA and CDR2 as FQGNSA. The CDR3 has 16 amino acids. The ends lost 1 base at V and 1 base at J; junction bases unmatched: 5. CDR3 sequence: CASSLDSGRGSYEQYF. The DNA of the CDR3 is TGTGCCAGCAGCTTAGATAGCGGGAGAGGTTCCTACGAGCAGTACTTC.

The chain links TRBV9 to TRBJ2-3; 8 positions agree with TRBD1. J gave up 2 bases and V 2 bases, and 4 bases lay outside the gene matches. CDR1 is SGDLS and CDR2 is YYNGEE in the germline V gene. The CDR3 has 15 amino acids. The CDR3 DNA reads as TGTGCCAGCAGCGTTGACAGGGGAATCACAGATACGCAGTATTTT. It specifies CASSVDRGITDTQYF.

The chain links TRBV7-2 to TRBJ2-5; 7 bases fit TRBD1. Germline V gene data show CDR1 as SGHTA and CDR2 as FQGNSA. The CDR3 has 14 residues. The trim removed 5 bases at V and 5 bases at J, leaving 8 bases unmatched. The CDR3 DNA is TGTGCCAGCAGCACAAAGACAGGGCTCGAGACCCAGTACTTC. Its translation is CASSTKTGLETQYF.

The table lists this clone with a count of one. The V call is TRBV3-1 (or the pseudogene TRBV3-2), the J call TRBJ2-5, with 7 bases fitting TRBD1. V trimming: 4 bases; J trimming: 4 bases; junction bases outside the gene matches: 12. The CDR3 runs to 16 residues. CDR1 and CDR2 (germline): LGHDT, YNNKEL (reference sequence). The CDR3 protein is CASSLLGTVGAETQYF. The CDR3 coding sequence is TGTGCCAGCAGCCTCCTAGGGACAGTGGGTGCAGAGACCCAGTACTTC.

The rearrangement links TRBV7-3 to TRBJ2-7; 10 bases line up with TRBD2. The CDR3 extends over 14 amino acids. Germline V gene data show CDR1 as SGHTA and CDR2 as FQGTGA. Trimming removed 3 bases from V and 7 bases from J; junction bases left unmatched: 6. CDR3 DNA sequence: TGTGCCAGCAGCTTCCTAGCGGGAGTGGGTGAGCAGTACTTC. Amino acids: CASSFLAGVGEQYF.

This clone was detected only a few times. This chain uses TRBV4-2 with TRBJ2-1; TRBD2 matches at 10 bases. Germline V CDR1 and CDR2: LGHNA, YNFKEQ. The CDR3 length is 16 residues. With V trimmed by 4 bases and J by 6 bases, 9 bases remained unmatched. CDR3 nucleotides: TGTGCCAGCAGCCCTTTGGGACTAGCGTCGGTCAATGAGCAGTTCTTC. Protein sequence: CASSPLGLASVNEQFF.

This chain joins TRBV6-5 and TRBJ1-3; no firm D call. Germline CDR1 is MNHEY and CDR2 is SVGAGI. CDR3 length: 15 residues. Trimming removed 6 bases at V and 4 bases at J, with 16 bases between. CDR3 sequence: CASSQEGGRGNTIYF. The DNA for the CDR3 is TGTGCCAGCAGCCAGGAAGGTGGCAGGGGAAACACCATATATTTT.